Below, 16 T cell receptor beta chains from the same sample are listed, as sequenced in a study of shared clonotypes between healthy human individuals (dated by TCRdb to 2019 to 2021). The library relied on the immunoSEQ multiplex PCR assay. TCRdb carries this immuneACCESS record with in-frame sequences only. Its versions omit some clonotypes, under half of them owing to an unresolved V gene in the studies checked, with the rest unexplained. This sample gives some 1,400,000 clones in total; roughly 96% of them show up just once. The ten largest clones represent 1.2% of the sample. Sequencing was performed on naive CD4+ T cells sorted from blood. This specimen's cell subset or site label, interpreted: CD45RA+ positively selected. The origin of the receptors is a young man in good health.

The chain couples TRBV2 to TRBJ2-3; D not certain. This CDR3 spans 15 amino acids. The V and J ends lost 7 bases and 3 bases respectively, with 17 bases between them. Germline CDR1 is SNHLY and CDR2 is FYNNEI. CDR3 sequence reads: CASKLSGFYTDTQYF. In nucleotides, the CDR3 is TGTGCCAGCAAATTGTCCGGCTTTTATACAGATACGCAGTATTTT.

This clone was seen only a few times. The rearrangement joins TRBV11-2 to TRBJ1-1; 7 bases agree with TRBD1. Trimming at V came to 3 bases and at J to 7 bases, leaving 8 bases not matched to a gene. Per germline, CDR1 SGHAT and CDR2 FQNNGV. The CDR3 extends over 14 amino acids. CDR3 in DNA: TGTGCCAGCAGCTTGCTCCTCACAGGGGATGAAGCTTTCTTT. Encoded protein: CASSLLLTGDEAFF. Complete variable domain (other parts from reference TRBV11-2 and TRBJ1-1): EAGVAQSPRYKIIEKRQSVAFWCNPISGHATLYWYQQILGQGPKLLIQFQNNGVVDDSQLPKDRFSAERLKGVDSTLKIQPAKLEDSAVYLCASSLLLTGDEAFFGQGTRLTVV.

The chain couples TRBV27 to TRBJ2-7, with 10 bases identical to TRBD2. V was clipped by 8 bases and J by 2 bases; unmatched bases: 9. This CDR3 has 15 amino acids. The germline V gene has CDR1 MNHEY and CDR2 SMNVEV (reference sequence). This CDR3 is CASGLGLAVPYEQYF. The CDR3 DNA reads as TGTGCCAGCGGCCTCGGACTAGCGGTACCCTACGAGCAGTACTTC.

This rearrangement joins TRBV14 to TRBJ2-7; D is tentatively TRBD1 or TRBD2 (5 bases each). V was cut by 0 bases and J by 0 bases, with 12 bases left in between. Looked up from germline, CDR1 is SGHDN and CDR2 is FVKESK. This CDR3 has 16 residues. In DNA form, the CDR3 reads TGTGCCAGCAGCCAAGATGGGGGACCGGGCTCCTACGAGCAGTACTTC. As protein: CASSQDGGPGSYEQYF.

The chain carries TRBV15 and TRBJ2-2; TRBD2 matches at 12 bases. J was trimmed by 5 bases and V by 4 bases; bases with no gene match: 5. Germline V CDR1 and CDR2: LNHNV, YYDKDF (reference sequence). The length of the CDR3 is 16 residues. The CDR3 here is CATSTMGTSGTGELFF. For the CDR3, the DNA is TGTGCCACCAGCACTATGGGGACTAGCGGGACCGGGGAGCTGTTTTTT.

The rearrangement links TRBV18 to TRBJ2-1, with 10 bases matching TRBD2. CDR1 is KGHSH and CDR2 is LQKENI in the germline V gene. Trimming at V came to 6 bases and at J to 5 bases, leaving 10 bases not matched to a gene. This CDR3 spans 16 amino acids. CDR3 DNA: TGTGCCAGCTCCCGATGGACTAGCGGTGTGGACAATGAGCAGTTCTTC. Amino acids: CASSRWTSGVDNEQFF.

The CDR3 DNA sequence: TGTGCCAGCAGCTTGGGGCAGCTAGAACAGCCCCAGCATTTT. The encoded protein is CASSLGQLEQPQHF. The chain uses TRBV5-6 and TRBJ1-5; D unclear. The CDR3 consists of 14 residues. With 0 bases removed from V and 7 bases from J, the gap between germline ends came to 11 bases. Germline CDR1 is SGHDT and CDR2 is YYEEEE.

The chain joins TRBV6-1 to TRBJ2-1; D may be TRBD1 (5 bases). The CDR3 extends over 15 amino acids. Trimming took off 4 bases at V and 8 bases at J, with 18 bases between the two ends. Germline V lookup: CDR1 MNHNS, CDR2 SASEGT. DNA of the CDR3: TGTGCCAGCAGTGTTGTAGGGGATCCAGGCTATGAGCAGTTCTTC. Translation gives CASSVVGDPGYEQFF.

The rearrangement links TRBV5-5 to TRBJ2-7, with D possibly being TRBD2 (5 bases). The V end lost 3 bases, the J end lost 5 bases, and 18 bases lay between the germline ends. Germline V gene data show CDR1 as SGHKS and CDR2 as YYEKEE (reference sequence). This CDR3 is built from 15 residues. The CDR3 DNA reads TGTGCCAGCAGCTCGTCGCGGGCCCCGCCGGACGAGCAGTACTTC. Translated: CASSSSRAPPDEQYF. The complete variable domain, with remaining parts taken from reference TRBV5-5 and TRBJ2-7, reads DAGVTQSPTHLIKTRGQQVTLRCSPISGHKSVSWYQQVLGQGPQFIFQYYEKEERGRGNFPDRFSARQFPNYSSELNVNALLLGDSALYLCASSSSRAPPDEQYFGPGTRLTVT.

The CDR3 here is CASRTSGSYEQFF. The CDR3 region has the DNA TGTGCCAGTAGGACTAGCGGGAGCTATGAGCAGTTCTTC. The rearrangement joins TRBV19 to TRBJ2-1; 12 bases match TRBD2. The CDR3 length is 13 residues. CDR1 is LNHDA and CDR2 is SQIVND in the germline V gene (reference sequence). Trimming took 6 bases from V and 8 from J; bases not matched to a gene: 2.

V gene TRBV2 combines with J gene TRBJ1-1; D remains ambiguous. The CDR3 is 12 residues long. The V gene's germline CDR1 is SNHLY and CDR2 FYNNEI. V lost 4 bases, J lost 4 bases, and 7 bases lay in between. The CDR3, as DNA: TGTGCCAGCAGTGCACCAATCACTGAAGCTTTCTTT. Translated, it gives CASSAPITEAFF.

The rearrangement uses TRBV7-2 and TRBJ1-4; TRBD1 might be the D (6 bases). The CDR3 loop spans 14 amino acids. The V and J ends lost 6 bases and 6 bases respectively, with 14 bases between them. Germline assignment: CDR1 SGHTA and CDR2 FQGNSA. CDR3 nucleotides: TGTGCCAGCAGTTTACAGGGAGGGGATGAAAAACTGTTTTTT. This sequence encodes CASSLQGGDEKLFF. The full variable domain, in which reference TRBV7-2 and TRBJ1-4 provide the parts outside the CDR3, is GAGVSQSPSNKVTEKGKDVELRCDPISGHTALYWYRQSLGQGLEFLIYFQGNSAPDKSGLPSDRFSAERTGGSVSTLTIQRTQQEDSAVYLCASSLQGGDEKLFFGSGTQLSVL.

This rearrangement joins TRBV5-1 to TRBJ2-7; D assignment may be TRBD1 or TRBD2 (6 bases each). V was clipped by 4 bases and J by 6 bases, with 23 bases between them. This CDR3 region has 16 residues. Germline CDR1 SGHRS, CDR2 YFSETQ. The CDR3 here is CASSINLPQGGGEQYF. For the CDR3, the DNA is TGCGCCAGCAGCATAAACCTCCCCCAAGGAGGGGGCGAGCAGTACTTC. The variable domain in full, with the rest retrieved from reference TRBV5-1 and TRBJ2-7, is KAGVTQTPRYLIKTRGQQVTLSCSPISGHRSVSWYQQTPGQGLQFLFEYFSETQRNKGNFPGRFSGRQFSNSRSEMNVSTLELGDSALYLCASSINLPQGGGEQYFGPGTRLTVT.

The chain couples TRBV5-6 to TRBJ1-2; maybe TRBD1 (6 bases). The germline gives CDR1 SGHDT, CDR2 YYEEEE. The CDR3 sequence is 14 residues long. V gave up 4 bases and J gave up 2 bases, with 12 bases separating them. The CDR3 nucleotides are TGTGCCAGCAGCCCGACAGGTCGCAACTATGGCTACACCTTC. Translated: CASSPTGRNYGYTF.

The gene calls are TRBV7-3 and TRBJ1-1, with 12 bases identical to TRBD1. J lost 4 bases, V lost 4 bases, and 10 bases had no gene match. The CDR3 is 17 residues long. Looked up from germline, CDR1 is SGHTA and CDR2 is FQGTGA. Here the CDR3 reads CASSYTIMGQGATEAFF. The CDR3 bases are TGTGCCAGCAGCTATACGATTATGGGACAGGGGGCCACTGAAGCTTTCTTT.

The CDR3 bases are TGCGCCAGCAGTCCACTTGGACAGGAGGGTAATGAGCAGTTCTTC. Translation: CASSPLGQEGNEQFF. J is TRBJ2-1 and V is TRBV10-1; D perhaps matches TRBD1 (7 bases). Deletions cut 5 bases from V and 7 bases from J, with 18 bases between. There are 15 residues in the CDR3. Germline CDR1 and CDR2: WNHNN and SYGVQD (reference sequence).